These 24 T cell receptor beta chains originate from one sample sequenced in a study of PD-1 and CTLA-4 blockade in melanoma. Using immunoSEQ multiplex PCR, the repertoire was profiled, and TCRdb retains in-frame clones only, with some absent. The sample yields 20,000 to 25,000 clones, about 91% seen once. This specimen was CD8+ T cells from peripheral blood, taken before anti-PD-1 treatment. These receptors originate from a human donor with melanoma.

The rearrangement joins TRBV19 to TRBJ1-1, with unresolved D. Germline lookup yields CDR1 LNHDA and CDR2 SQIVND (reference sequence). The CDR3 has 10 amino acids. Trimming removed 7 bases at V and 4 bases at J, with 4 bases between. The CDR3 DNA is TGTGCCAGTACGAGCACTGAAGCTTTCTTT. This encodes CASTSTEAFF.

This rearrangement joins TRBV25-1 to TRBJ2-5; maybe TRBD2 (5 bases). V was pared by 3 bases and J by 0 bases, with 14 bases between. The CDR3 sequence is 16 residues long. Germline CDR1 and CDR2: MGHDK and SYGVNS. The CDR3 coding sequence is TGTGCCAGCAGTGACCCTCGGGCCGGGAACCAAGAGACCCAGTACTTC. Residues: CASSDPRAGNQETQYF.

The CDR3 region is CASSSEGGYTF. In DNA, the CDR3 is TGTGCCAGCAGTTCGGAGGGTGGCTACACCTTC. The gene calls are TRBV12-3 or TRBV12-4 and TRBJ1-2; D is ambiguous. The CDR3 sequence is 11 residues long. V lost 4 bases to trimming and J lost 7 bases, with 7 bases between them.

The V and J genes are TRBV29-1 and TRBJ2-1, with a tentative D call TRBD1 (6 bases). The CDR3 loop spans 17 amino acids. Trimming removed 2 bases at V and 1 base at J, with 18 bases between. Looked up from germline, CDR1 is SQVTM and CDR2 is ANQGSEA. CDR3 sequence: CSVERWTDRGSYNEQFF. DNA of the CDR3: TGCAGCGTTGAACGTTGGACAGACAGAGGGTCCTACAATGAGCAGTTCTTC.

This chain uses TRBV28 with TRBJ2-7; D unclear. V was clipped by 2 bases and J by 3 bases, with 8 bases between them. CDR3 length: 13 amino acids. Germline V gene lookup returns CDR1 MDHEN and CDR2 SYDVKM. CDR3 coding DNA: TGTGCCAGCAGTTTAGAACAGTACTACGAGCAGTACTTC. It codes for CASSLEQYYEQYF.

The chain couples TRBV7-2 to TRBJ2-2, with 7 positions matching TRBD2. The J segment lost 1 base and the V segment lost 5 bases, leaving 13 bases of the junction unmatched. The CDR3 loop spans 18 amino acids. Germline V lookup: CDR1 SGHTA, CDR2 FQGNSA. In nucleotides, the CDR3 is TGTGCCAGCAGCGACATATACCCGGGAGGCGAGAACACCGGGGAGCTGTTTTTT. It specifies CASSDIYPGGENTGELFF.

Details on this clone: Other DNA sequences within the sample encode an identical CDR3. This rearrangement joins TRBV30 to TRBJ2-7, with D unclear. Between the trimmed V and J ends, which lost 0 bases and 0 bases, there was a span of 3 bases. CDR1 is GTSNPN and CDR2 is SVGIG in the germline V gene (reference sequence). The CDR3 runs to 12 residues. CDR3 nucleotides: TGTGCCTGGAGTGTATCCTCCTACGAGCAGTACTTC. Encoded protein: CAWSVSSYEQYF.

V usage is TRBV2 and J usage is TRBJ2-3; D gene ambiguous. CDR1 is SNHLY, CDR2 FYNNEI, per germline. The CDR3 loop spans 12 amino acids. The germline V and J ends were trimmed by 11 bases and 2 bases, with 11 bases remaining between them. CDR3 region: CAGGHFTDTQYF. CDR3 DNA: TGTGCCGGCGGCCACTTCACAGATACGCAGTATTTT.

The chain uses TRBV7-2 and TRBJ2-7; 10 bases fit TRBD2. V lost 7 bases to trimming and J lost 2 bases; unmatched junction nucleotides: 11. Germline V gives CDR1 SGHTA, CDR2 FQGNSA. The CDR3 sequence is 16 residues long. Here the CDR3 DNA reads TGTGCCAGCACCAAATCGGGCCTAGCGGGGGCCTACGAGCAGTACTTC. Translated: CASTKSGLAGAYEQYF.

The gene calls are TRBV6-5 and TRBJ1-5; D gene unclear. The CDR3 has 16 amino acids. Germline V lookup: CDR1 MNHEY, CDR2 SVGAGI. Trimming took 4 bases from V and 4 from J, leaving 17 bases between them. The CDR3 spells CASSSLKGEGNQPQHF. The DNA of the CDR3 is TGTGCCAGCAGTTCCCTAAAGGGCGAAGGGAATCAGCCCCAGCATTTT.

CDR3 loop: CACNPTGGDGYTF. DNA for the CDR3: TGTGCCTGCAATCCTACAGGGGGCGATGGCTACACCTTC. The J gene is TRBJ1-2, the V gene TRBV30, with TRBD1 matching 9 bases. Germline values: CDR1 GTSNPN, CDR2 SVGIG (reference sequence). After removal of 6 bases from V and 6 bases from J, the junction contained 8 bases not matched to a gene. The CDR3 sequence is 13 residues long.

The chain uses TRBV28 and TRBJ2-3, with D possibly TRBD1 on 5 matching bases. The CDR3 is made up of 14 amino acids. CDR1 and CDR2 (germline): MDHEN, SYDVKM. With 4 bases removed from V and 5 bases from J, the gap between germline ends came to 13 bases. In DNA form, the CDR3 reads TGTGCCAGCAGTTGGCCAGGGTCCCAAGATACGCAGTATTTT. Translation gives CASSWPGSQDTQYF.

This chain links TRBV6-6 with TRBJ2-1; D perhaps matches TRBD2 (7 bases). Per the germline V gene, CDR1 is MNHNY and CDR2 is SVGAGI (reference sequence). V lost 5 bases, J lost 4 bases, and 12 bases lay in between. The CDR3 consists of 14 residues. CDR3 DNA sequence: TGTGCCAGCAGTCCCGCGGGGGCATACAATGAGCAGTTCTTC. Its translation: CASSPAGAYNEQFF.

V and J are TRBV5-3 and TRBJ2-7; 8 bases match TRBD2. TRBV5-3 carries the ORF label, with uncertain function. Losses at the gene ends were 4 bases for V and 1 base for J; bases not matched to a gene: 7. CDR3 length: 15 amino acids. The CDR3 DNA follows: TGTGCCAGAAGCCCCGGGGGGGTACTATCCTACGAGCAGTACTTC. It specifies CARSPGGVLSYEQYF.

The chain employs TRBV4-1 and TRBJ1-1; 7 bases fit TRBD1. Germline V gives CDR1 MGHRA, CDR2 YSYEKL. The CDR3 runs 13 residues. The junction had 3 bases not matched to a gene; V was cut back by 8 bases and J by 0 bases. This chain's CDR3 is CASADRLNTEAFF. The CDR3 DNA reads as TGCGCCAGCGCGGACAGGTTGAACACTGAAGCTTTCTTT.

This clone was seen a handful of times. The chain carries TRBV11-2 and TRBJ1-2; D possibly corresponds to TRBD1 (5 bases). Germline CDR1 is SGHAT and CDR2 is FQNNGV. Trimming stripped 9 bases from V and 2 bases from J, with 19 bases between. The CDR3 consists of 15 residues. The CDR3 spells CARILGGGGNYGYTF. The CDR3, as DNA: TGTGCCAGAATCCTTGGGGGTGGGGGAAACTATGGCTACACCTTC.

The rearrangement uses TRBV28 and TRBJ1-2; 7 bases map to TRBD1. This CDR3 has 14 amino acids. CDR1 is MDHEN and CDR2 is SYDVKM in the germline V gene. V dropped 4 bases and J dropped 4; count of bases not matched to a gene: 6. In DNA form, the CDR3 reads TGTGCCAGCAGTTACCCCGAGGGGGCCTATGGCTACACCTTC. Protein sequence: CASSYPEGAYGYTF.

The V gene is TRBV28, the J gene TRBJ1-2; D call uncertain. V shed 2 bases and J shed 4 bases, with 8 bases lying between them. CDR3 length: 13 residues. CDR1 is MDHEN and CDR2 is SYDVKM in the germline V gene. In DNA form, the CDR3 reads TGTGCCAGCAGTTTAGGCAGGAGCTATGGCTACACCTTC. Encoded protein: CASSLGRSYGYTF.

The chain is built from TRBV7-7 and TRBJ1-4; D perhaps matches TRBD1 (5 bases). V lost 2 bases and J lost 3, with 10 bases in between. The CDR3 covers 15 residues. Germline lookup yields CDR1 SSHAT and CDR2 FNYEAQ (reference sequence). This CDR3 reads CASSLQTAPNEKLFF. In nucleotides, the CDR3 is TGTGCCAGCAGCTTACAGACAGCGCCTAATGAAAAACTGTTTTTT.

V is TRBV19 and J is TRBJ2-1; 8 positions match TRBD2. With V trimmed by 3 bases and J by 5 bases, 9 bases remained unmatched. Germline assignment: CDR1 LNHDA and CDR2 SQIVND (reference sequence). The CDR3 extends over 16 amino acids. The CDR3 region is CASSIPGRGADNEQFF. The CDR3, as DNA: TGTGCCAGTAGTATTCCGGGGCGGGGGGCGGACAATGAGCAGTTCTTC.

The V gene is TRBV4-1, the J gene TRBJ2-3; D gene unclear. This CDR3 region has 13 residues. The germline CDR1 and CDR2 sequences are MGHRA and YSYEKL. Between the trimmed V and J ends, which lost 3 bases and 4 bases, there was a span of 8 bases. The CDR3 here is CASSHRTPDTQYF. The DNA for the CDR3 is TGCGCCAGCAGCCATAGGACGCCAGATACGCAGTATTTT.

The chain is built from TRBV20-1 and TRBJ1-1; D ambiguous. Germline V lookup: CDR1 DFQATT, CDR2 SNEGSKA (reference sequence). Trimming pared 3 bases from V and 4 bases from J, leaving 9 bases between. There are 12 residues in the CDR3. CDR3 residues: CSASLWGTEAFF. The CDR3 DNA reads as TGCAGTGCTAGTCTCTGGGGCACTGAAGCTTTCTTT.

CDR3 region: CASSPGWYGELFF. CDR3 sequence (DNA): TGTGCCAGCAGCCCCGGTTGGTACGGGGAGCTGTTTTTT. J is TRBJ2-2 and V is TRBV5-8; no clear D. The CDR3 totals 13 residues. Germline CDR1 and CDR2: SGHTS and YDEGEE. Trimming removed 4 bases at V and 7 bases at J, with 11 bases between.

This clone was counted a few times. The V call is TRBV12-2, the J call TRBJ1-6; the table gives TRBD1 as D, unverified against the DNA. TRBV12-2 is a documented pseudogene. The CDR3 is 16 residues long. The CDR3 protein is CASRSRDRPFNSPLHF. The CDR3 region has the DNA TGTGCAAGTCGCTCCCGAGACAGGCCCTTTAATTCACCCCTCCACTTT.